The rows below give T cell receptor beta chains drawn from one sample of a study of tumor and adjacent non-tumor tissue in lung cancer. In TCRdb, the multiplex PCR reads were re-called with MiXCR into one record per CDR3 protein. There are 50,000 to 60,000 distinct CDR3 sequences in the sample; about 70% occur only once, and around 25% lies in the top ten. The material sequenced was distant non-tumor lung tissue. Receptor source: a woman aged 60 to 75 with non-small cell lung cancer. Both conserved end residues are part of each CDR3. The D gene is left open where the match is weak. Size is omitted from some rows. Given values are once, few, many or a class for expanded clones.

.	TRBD1	TRBV6-6	TRBJ2-7	TGTGCCAGCAATCGCCTGACAGGGGGAGACTACGAGCAGTATTTC	CASNRLTGGDYEQYF
.	TRBD1	TRBV12-3/TRBV12-4	TRBJ2-3	TGTGCCAGCAATTCAACCGGGACAGGGGCGACAAACACGCAGTATTTT	CASNSTGTGATNTQYF
.	.	TRBV29-1	TRBJ2-5	TGCGGCGTTGAAGGGGCCCGGGATAGCGAGCAAGAGACCCAGTACTTC	CGVEGARDSEQETQYF
many	.	TRBV5-1	TRBJ2-1	TGCGCCAGCAGCTTGGAGATGGGGGTCAATGAGCAGTTCTTC	CASSLEMGVNEQFF
.	.	TRBV6-5	TRBJ2-6	TGTGCCAGCAGTCGACAGGGAGGAGGGGGGGCCAGCGTCCTGGGTTTC	CASSRQGGGGASVLGF
.	.	TRBV6-1	TRBJ2-3	TGTACCAGCAGTGATAGAGATACGCAGTATTTT	CTSSDRDTQYF
many	.	TRBV28	TRBJ2-7	TGTGCCAGCAGTTTACAAAATGACAGAAGCTACGAGCAGTACTTC	CASSLQNDRSYEQYF
once	.	TRBV14	TRBJ2-2	TGTGCCAGCAGTCTCACAATCAACACCGGGGAGCTGTTTTTT	CASSLTINTGELFF
.	.	TRBV4-3	TRBJ2-3	TGCGCCAGCAGCCAAGGGACTAGGGGGGCCGGTACGCAGTATTTT	CASSQGTRGAGTQYF
.	.	TRBV5-8	TRBJ2-7	TGTACCAGCAGTTGGGACAACTACGAGAAGTACTTC	CTSSWDNYEKYF
.	.	TRBV10-2	TRBJ2-3	TGCGCCAGCAGTTTGATGGGGAGGACAGATACGCAGTATTTT	CASSLMGRTDTQYF
.	.	TRBV5-4	TRBJ1-1	TGTGCCTGCAGCGCCCAGTCGGGTACTGAAGCTTTCTTT	CACSAQSGTEAFF
.	TRBD1	TRBV6-2/TRBV6-3	TRBJ2-5	TGTGCCAGCAGTTACGGCGTAGGAGGACGGGGACAGTCCCAGTACTTC	CASSYGVGGRGQSQYF
.	TRBD1	TRBV6-1	TRBJ1-4	TGTGCCAGTAGTGTTACCATCACAGGGGATAAACTGTTTTTT	CASSVTITGDKLFF
once	.	TRBV19	TRBJ2-2	TGTGCCAGTAGTTCGACAGCAAACACCGGGGAGCTGTTTTTT	CASSSTANTGELFF
.	.	TRBV4-3	TRBJ2-1	TGCGCCAGCAGCCGCAGTCGGGCGGGAAGCTACAGTAAGCAGTTCTTC	CASSRSRAGSYSKQFF
.	TRBD1	TRBV29-1	TRBJ1-1	TGCAGCGTTACCAGACAGGGGCGGATGAACACTGAAGCTTTCTTT	CSVTRQGRMNTEAFF
once	.	TRBV29-1	TRBJ2-5	TGCAGCGTTGTAGCACACGGGGAGACCCAGTATTTC	CSVVAHGETQYF
.	TRBD2	TRBV4-2	TRBJ2-7	TGTGCCAACAGCCAAGCTAGCGGGGACTATGAGCAGTACTTC	CANSQASGDYEQYF
.	.	TRBV4-1	TRBJ1-3	TGTGCCAGCAGCCCTAAGGGAATTGGTAACACCATATATTTT	CASSPKGIGNTIYF
.	.	TRBV7-3	TRBJ2-7	TGTGCCAGCAGCTTAACTGCCGGATCGTTCAAGCAGTACTTC	CASSLTAGSFKQYF
.	TRBD1	TRBV4-2	TRBJ2-7	TGTGCCAGCAGCCCCGGGACAGGAGACTACGACCAGTACTTC	CASSPGTGDYDQYF
.	TRBD1	TRBV18	TRBJ2-7	TGTGCCAGCTCACCCAGGGCAGGGGGCGAGCTGGAGCCCAAATACGAGCAGTACTTC	CASSPRAGGELEPKYEQYF
.	TRBD2	TRBV11-3	TRBJ2-3	TGTGCCAGCAGACCGGGTACTAGCGTAAACACAGATACGCAGTATTTT	CASRPGTSVNTDTQYF
.	TRBD1	TRBV4-3	TRBJ1-5	TGCGCCAACAGCCAAGTTCTAAGTACAGGACAGGGAGGCGCAAATCAGCCCCAGCATTTT	CANSQVLSTGQGGANQPQHF
once	TRBD1	TRBV11-2	TRBJ1-1	TGTGCTAACAACTCGAACAGGGGGCGCCGACTGAACACTGAAGCTTTCTTT	CANNSNRGRRLNTEAFF
many	.	TRBV20-1	TRBJ1-6	TGCAGTGCCACAGGGTCTGATAATTCACCCCTCCACTTT	CSATGSDNSPLHF
.	.	TRBV5-1	TRBJ2-3	TGCGCTAGCAGCTTTGGGATAGTGGGAGTCACAGATACGCAGTATTTT	CASSFGIVGVTDTQYF